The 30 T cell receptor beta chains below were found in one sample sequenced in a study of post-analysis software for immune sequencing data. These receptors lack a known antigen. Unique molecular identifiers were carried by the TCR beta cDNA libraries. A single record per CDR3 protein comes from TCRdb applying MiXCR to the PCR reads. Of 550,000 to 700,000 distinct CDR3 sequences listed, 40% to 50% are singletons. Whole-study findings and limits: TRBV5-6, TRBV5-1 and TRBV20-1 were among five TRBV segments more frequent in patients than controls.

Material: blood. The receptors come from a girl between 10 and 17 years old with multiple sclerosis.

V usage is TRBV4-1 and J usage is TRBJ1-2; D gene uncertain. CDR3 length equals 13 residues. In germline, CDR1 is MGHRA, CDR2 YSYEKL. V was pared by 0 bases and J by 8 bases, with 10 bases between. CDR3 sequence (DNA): TGCGCCAGCAGCCAAGACAGACCTCGGGGCTACACCTTC. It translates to CASSQDRPRGYTF.

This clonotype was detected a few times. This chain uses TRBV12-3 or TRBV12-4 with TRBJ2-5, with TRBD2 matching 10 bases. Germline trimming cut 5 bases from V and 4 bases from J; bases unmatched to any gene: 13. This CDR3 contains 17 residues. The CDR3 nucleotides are TGTGCCAGCAGTCCCCGGGGAGTAGCGGGAGGTGTAGAGACCCAGTACTTC. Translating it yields CASSPRGVAGGVETQYF.

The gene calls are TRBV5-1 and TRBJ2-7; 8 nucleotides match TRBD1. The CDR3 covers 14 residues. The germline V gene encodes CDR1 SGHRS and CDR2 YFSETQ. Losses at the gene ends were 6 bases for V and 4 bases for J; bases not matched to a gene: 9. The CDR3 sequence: CASNWGQAPYEQYF. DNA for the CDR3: TGCGCCAGCAACTGGGGACAGGCCCCTTACGAGCAGTACTTC.

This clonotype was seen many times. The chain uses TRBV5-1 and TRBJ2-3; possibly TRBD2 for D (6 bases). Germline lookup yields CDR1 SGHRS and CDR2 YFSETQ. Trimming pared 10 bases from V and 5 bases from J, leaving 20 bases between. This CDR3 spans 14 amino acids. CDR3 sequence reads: CAARDSTTGDTQYF. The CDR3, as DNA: TGCGCCGCAAGGGACTCTACTACTGGAGATACGCAGTATTTT.

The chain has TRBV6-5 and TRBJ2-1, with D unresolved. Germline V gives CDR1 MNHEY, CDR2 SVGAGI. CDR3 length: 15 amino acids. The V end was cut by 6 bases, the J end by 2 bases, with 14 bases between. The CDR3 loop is CASRPVPQTYNEQFF. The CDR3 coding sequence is TGTGCCAGCAGGCCAGTACCGCAAACCTACAATGAGCAGTTCTTC.

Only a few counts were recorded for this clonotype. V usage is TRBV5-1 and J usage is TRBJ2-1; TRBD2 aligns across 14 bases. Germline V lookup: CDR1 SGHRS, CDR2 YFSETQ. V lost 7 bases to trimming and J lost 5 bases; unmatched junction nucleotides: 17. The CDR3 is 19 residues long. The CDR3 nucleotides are TGCGCCAGCGCTTCCACCGGGACTAGCGGGAGAATAGGGAACAATGAGCAGTTCTTC. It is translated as CASASTGTSGRIGNNEQFF.

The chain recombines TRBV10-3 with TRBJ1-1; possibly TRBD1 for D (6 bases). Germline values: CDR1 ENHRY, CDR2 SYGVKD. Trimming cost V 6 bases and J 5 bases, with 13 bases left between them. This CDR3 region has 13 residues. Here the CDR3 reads CAISGTGKTEAFF. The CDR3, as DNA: TGTGCCATCAGCGGAACAGGGAAAACTGAAGCTTTCTTT.

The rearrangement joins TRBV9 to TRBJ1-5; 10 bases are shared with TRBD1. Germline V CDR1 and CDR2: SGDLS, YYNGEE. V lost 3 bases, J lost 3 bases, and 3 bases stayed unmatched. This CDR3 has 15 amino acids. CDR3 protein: CASSAGQGINQPQHF. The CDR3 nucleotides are TGTGCCAGCAGCGCGGGACAGGGGATCAATCAGCCCCAGCATTTT.

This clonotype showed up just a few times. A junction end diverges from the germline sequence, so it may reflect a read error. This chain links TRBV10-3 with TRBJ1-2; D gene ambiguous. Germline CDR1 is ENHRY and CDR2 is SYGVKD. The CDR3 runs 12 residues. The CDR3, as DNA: TGTGCCACCAGTAACAGAGACTATGGCTACACCTTC. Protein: CATSNRDYGYTF.

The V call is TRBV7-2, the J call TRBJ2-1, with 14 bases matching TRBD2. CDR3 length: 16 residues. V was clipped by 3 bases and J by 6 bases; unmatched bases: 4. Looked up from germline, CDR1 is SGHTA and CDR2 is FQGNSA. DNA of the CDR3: TGTGCCAGCAGCTTCCACGGACTAGCGGGGGGCAATGAGCAGTTCTTC. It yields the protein CASSFHGLAGGNEQFF.

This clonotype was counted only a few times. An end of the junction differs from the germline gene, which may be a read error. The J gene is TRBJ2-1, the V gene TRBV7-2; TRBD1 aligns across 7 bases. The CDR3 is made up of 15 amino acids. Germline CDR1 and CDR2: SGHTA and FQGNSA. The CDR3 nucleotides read TGTGCCAGCAGCGTCCTCAGGGGGTCCTGCAATGAGCAGTTCTTC. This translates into CASSVLRGSCNEQFF. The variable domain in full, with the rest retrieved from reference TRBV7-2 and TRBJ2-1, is GAGVSQSPSNKVTEKGKDVELRCDPISGHTALYWYRQSLGQGLEFLIYFQGNSAPDKSGLPSDRFSAERTGGSVSTLTIQRTQQEDSAVYLCASSVLRGSCNEQFFGPGTRLTVL.

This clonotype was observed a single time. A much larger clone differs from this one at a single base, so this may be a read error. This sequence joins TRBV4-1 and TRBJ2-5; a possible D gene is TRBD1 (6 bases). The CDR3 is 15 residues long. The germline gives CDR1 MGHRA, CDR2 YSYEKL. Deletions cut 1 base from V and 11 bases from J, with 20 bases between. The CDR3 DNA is TGCGCCAGCAGCCAAGTCACAGGGTGGAGTTGGGAGCAGTACTTC. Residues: CASSQVTGWSWEQYF.

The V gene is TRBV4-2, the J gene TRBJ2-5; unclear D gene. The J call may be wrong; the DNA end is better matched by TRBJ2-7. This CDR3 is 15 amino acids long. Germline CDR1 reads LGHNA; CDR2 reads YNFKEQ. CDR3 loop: CASSQDRSASYEQYF. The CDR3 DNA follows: TGTGCCAGCAGCCAAGATAGGAGCGCATCCTACGAGCAGTACTTC.

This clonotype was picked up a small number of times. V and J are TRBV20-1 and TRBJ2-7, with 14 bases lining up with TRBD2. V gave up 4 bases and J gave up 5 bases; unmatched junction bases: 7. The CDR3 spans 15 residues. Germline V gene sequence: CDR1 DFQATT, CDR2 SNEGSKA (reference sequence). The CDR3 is CSAKTSGRGDDEQYF. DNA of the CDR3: TGCAGTGCTAAGACTAGCGGGAGGGGTGACGACGAGCAGTACTTC.

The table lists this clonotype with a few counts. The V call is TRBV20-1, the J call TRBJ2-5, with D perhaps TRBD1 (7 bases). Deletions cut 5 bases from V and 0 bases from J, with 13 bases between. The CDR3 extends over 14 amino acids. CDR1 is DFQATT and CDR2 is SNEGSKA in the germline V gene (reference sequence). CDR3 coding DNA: TGCAGTGCTGCGGGACAGCCATACCAAGAGACCCAGTACTTC. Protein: CSAAGQPYQETQYF.

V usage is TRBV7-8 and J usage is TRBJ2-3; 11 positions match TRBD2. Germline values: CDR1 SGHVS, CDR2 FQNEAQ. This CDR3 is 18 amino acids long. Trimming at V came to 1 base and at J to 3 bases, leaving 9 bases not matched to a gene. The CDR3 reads CASSLGVTSGKGTDTQYF. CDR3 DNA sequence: TGTGCCAGCAGCTTAGGAGTGACTAGCGGGAAGGGGACAGATACGCAGTATTTT.

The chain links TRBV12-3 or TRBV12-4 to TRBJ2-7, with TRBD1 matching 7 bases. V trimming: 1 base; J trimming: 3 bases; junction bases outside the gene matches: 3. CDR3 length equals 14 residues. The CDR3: CASSLGGQFYEQYF. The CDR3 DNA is TGTGCCAGCAGTTTAGGGGGACAGTTCTACGAGCAGTACTTC.

The CDR3 sequence is CASSPPIGGGTGYTF. The CDR3 DNA reads TGTGCCAGCTCACCCCCTATTGGCGGAGGAACCGGCTACACCTTC. The rearrangement uses TRBV18 and TRBJ1-2; no definite D call. Trimming took off 3 bases at V and 8 bases at J, with 19 bases between the two ends. Germline-derived CDR1 and CDR2 are KGHSH and LQKENI. CDR3 length: 15 amino acids.

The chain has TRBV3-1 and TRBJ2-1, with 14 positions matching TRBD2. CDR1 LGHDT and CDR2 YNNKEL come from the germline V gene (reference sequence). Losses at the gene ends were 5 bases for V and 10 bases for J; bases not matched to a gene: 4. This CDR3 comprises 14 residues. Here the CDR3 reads CASSEGLAGVEQFF. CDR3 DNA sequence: TGTGCCAGCAGCGAGGGACTAGCGGGAGTGGAGCAGTTCTTC.

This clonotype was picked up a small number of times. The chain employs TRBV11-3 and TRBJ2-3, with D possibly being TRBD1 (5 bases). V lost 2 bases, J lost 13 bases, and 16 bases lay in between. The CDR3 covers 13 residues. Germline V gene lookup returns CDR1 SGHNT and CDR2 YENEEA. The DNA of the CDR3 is TGTGCCAGCAGCTTAAGTGGGGCAGATGAAAAGTATTTT. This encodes CASSLSGADEKYF. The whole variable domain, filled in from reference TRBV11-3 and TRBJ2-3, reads EAGVVQSPRYKIIEKKQPVAFWCNPISGHNTLYWYLQNLGQGPELLIRYENEEAVDDSQLPKDRFSAERLKGVDSTLKIQPAELGDSAVYLCASSLSGADEKYFGPGTRLTVL.

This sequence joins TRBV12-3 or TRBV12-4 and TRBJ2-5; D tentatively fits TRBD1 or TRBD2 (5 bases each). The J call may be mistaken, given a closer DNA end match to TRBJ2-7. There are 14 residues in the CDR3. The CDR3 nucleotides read TGTGCCAGCAAGGATTGGAGGAAGGGGAGCGAGCAGTACTTC. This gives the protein CASKDWRKGSEQYF.

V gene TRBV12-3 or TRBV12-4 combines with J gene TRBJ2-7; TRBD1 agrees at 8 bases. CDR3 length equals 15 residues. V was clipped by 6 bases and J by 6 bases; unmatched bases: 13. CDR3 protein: CASSQLNRGIGEQYF. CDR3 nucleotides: TGTGCCAGCAGCCAACTTAACAGGGGGATCGGCGAGCAGTACTTC.

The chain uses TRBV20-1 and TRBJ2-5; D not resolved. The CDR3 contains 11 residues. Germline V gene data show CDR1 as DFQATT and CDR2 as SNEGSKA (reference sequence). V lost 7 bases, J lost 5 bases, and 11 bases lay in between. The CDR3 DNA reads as TGCAGTGGGTGGTTCGGGGAGACCCAGTACTTC. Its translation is CSGWFGETQYF.

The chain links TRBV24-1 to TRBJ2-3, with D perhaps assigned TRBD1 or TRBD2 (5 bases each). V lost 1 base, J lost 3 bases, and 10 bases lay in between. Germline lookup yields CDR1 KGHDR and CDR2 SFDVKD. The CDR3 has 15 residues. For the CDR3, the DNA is TGTGCCACCAGTGATTTCCGGGACGGGACAGATACGCAGTATTTT. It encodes CATSDFRDGTDTQYF.

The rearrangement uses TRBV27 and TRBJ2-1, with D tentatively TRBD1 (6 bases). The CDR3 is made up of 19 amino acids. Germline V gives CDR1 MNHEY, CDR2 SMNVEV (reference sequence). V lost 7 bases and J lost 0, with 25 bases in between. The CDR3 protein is CASTLNRTTQGSSYNEQFF. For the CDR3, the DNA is TGTGCCAGCACCCTCAATAGGACCACTCAGGGGAGCTCCTACAATGAGCAGTTCTTC.

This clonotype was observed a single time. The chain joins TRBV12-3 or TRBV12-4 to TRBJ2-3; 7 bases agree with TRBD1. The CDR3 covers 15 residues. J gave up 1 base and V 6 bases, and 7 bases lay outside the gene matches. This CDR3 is CASSDRVERTDTQYF. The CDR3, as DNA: TGTGCCAGCAGCGACAGGGTTGAACGCACAGATACGCAGTATTTT.

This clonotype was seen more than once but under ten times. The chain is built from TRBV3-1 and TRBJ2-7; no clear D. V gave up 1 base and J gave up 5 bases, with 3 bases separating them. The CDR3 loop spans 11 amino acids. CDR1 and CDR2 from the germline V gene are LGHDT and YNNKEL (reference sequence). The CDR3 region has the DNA TGTGCCAGCAGCCAAGTAGACGAGCAGTACTTC. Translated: CASSQVDEQYF.

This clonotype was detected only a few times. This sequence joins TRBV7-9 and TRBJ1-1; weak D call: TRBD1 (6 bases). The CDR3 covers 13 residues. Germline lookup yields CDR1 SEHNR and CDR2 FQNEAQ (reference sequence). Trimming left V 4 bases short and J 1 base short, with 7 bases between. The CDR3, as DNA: TGTGCCAGCAGCTGGACAGCGAACACTGAAGCTTTCTTT. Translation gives CASSWTANTEAFF.

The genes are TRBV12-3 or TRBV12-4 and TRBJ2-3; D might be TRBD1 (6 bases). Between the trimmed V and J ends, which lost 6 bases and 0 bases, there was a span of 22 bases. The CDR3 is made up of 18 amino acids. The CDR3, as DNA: TGTGCCAGCAGCCCCGGGACAAGGGCCCGGAGTAGCACAGATACGCAGTATTTT. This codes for CASSPGTRARSSTDTQYF.

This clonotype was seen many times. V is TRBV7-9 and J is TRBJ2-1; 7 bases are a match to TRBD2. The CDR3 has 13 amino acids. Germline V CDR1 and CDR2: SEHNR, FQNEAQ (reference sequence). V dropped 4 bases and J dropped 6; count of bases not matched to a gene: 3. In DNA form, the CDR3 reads TGTGCCAGCAGCTCGAGACTAGCCAATGAGCAGTTCTTC. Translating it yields CASSSRLANEQFF.